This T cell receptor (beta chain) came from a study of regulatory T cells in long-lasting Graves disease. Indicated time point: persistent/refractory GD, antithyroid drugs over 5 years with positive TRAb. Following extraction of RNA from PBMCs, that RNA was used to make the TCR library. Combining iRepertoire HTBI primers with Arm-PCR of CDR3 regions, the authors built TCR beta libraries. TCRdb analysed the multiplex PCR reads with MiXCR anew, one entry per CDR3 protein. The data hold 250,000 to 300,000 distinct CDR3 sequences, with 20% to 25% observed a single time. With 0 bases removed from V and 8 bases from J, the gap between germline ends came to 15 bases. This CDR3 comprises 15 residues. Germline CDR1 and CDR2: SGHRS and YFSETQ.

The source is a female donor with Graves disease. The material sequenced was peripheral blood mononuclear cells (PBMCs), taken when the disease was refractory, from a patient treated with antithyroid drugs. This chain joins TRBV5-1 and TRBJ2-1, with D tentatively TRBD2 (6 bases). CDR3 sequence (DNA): TGCGCCAGCAGCTTGGGGGGGGACGGCGGCCATGAGCAGTTCTTC. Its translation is CASSLGGDGGHEQFF.